Described below is a single TCR beta chain sequence and its context. What it binds is unknown. TCRdb keeps only in-frame clones here, not all; method: immunoSEQ multiplex PCR. Here the sample spans some 7,000 clones, 75% to 85% being singletons. The sample belongs to a study of high-grade serous ovarian cancer treatment subgroups. As for the study in general: Mean per sample: about 14,000 reads, some 7,300 unique TCR beta rearrangements.

Whole-study results and caveats: Different patients shared almost no repertoire; same-patient tumors shared about 0.11 to 0.79. TCR clonal relatedness correlated positively with neoantigen level. CDR1 and CDR2 were left unanalyzed; analyses focused on CDR3.

Tumor tissue was taken before any definitive surgery or chemotherapy was given. Looked up from germline, CDR1 is WNHNN and CDR2 is SYGVQD (reference sequence). V was clipped by 5 bases and J by 5 bases; unmatched bases: 11. CDR3 length: 15 residues. The sample was tumor tissue. The TCR was taken from a human donor with high-grade serous ovarian cancer. The chain joins TRBV10-1 to TRBJ1-1; 7 bases fit TRBD1. This CDR3 reads CASSPSQGPGTEAFF. CDR3 sequence (DNA): TGCGCCAGCAGTCCCTCACAGGGGCCGGGGACTGAAGCTTTCTTT.